Listed below are T cell receptor beta chains from one sample, sequenced in a study of shared clonotypes between healthy human individuals. Profiling relied on immunoSEQ multiplex PCR, and the TCRdb table lists in-frame clones only, not all of them. The repertoire holds 550,000 to 800,000 clones, around 91% seen once, with 34% in the top ten. Sequenced: memory CD8+ T cells from PBMCs. These receptors all come from a man between 18 and 35 years old in good health. Some clones in this sample may be carry-over from other donors' samples. Each CDR3 is given with its conserved first and last residue. A D gene is named only where the DNA matches it firmly. Not every row has a clone size; where given, it reads once, few, many or a size class.

j_gene: TRBJ2-5
abundance: -
v_gene: TRBV7-9
d_gene: -
CDR3nt: TGTGCCAGCAGCTTCTGGACACCACAAGAGACCCAGTACTTC
CDR3aa: CASSFWTPQETQYF

j_gene: TRBJ2-7
abundance: -
v_gene: TRBV6-5
d_gene: -
CDR3nt: TGTGCCAGCAGCGGAGGGACCGAACGATACGAGCAGTACTTC
CDR3aa: CASSGGTERYEQYF

j_gene: TRBJ1-4
abundance: -
v_gene: TRBV5-3
d_gene: -
CDR3nt: TGTGCCAGAAGCTTGGATGGGGGGACTCCCGCAACTAATGAAAAACTGTTTTTT
CDR3aa: CARSLDGGTPATNEKLFF

j_gene: TRBJ2-3
abundance: -
v_gene: TRBV5-6
d_gene: -
CDR3nt: TGTGCCAGCAGCTTGAACACAGATACGCAGTATTTT
CDR3aa: CASSLNTDTQYF

j_gene: TRBJ1-4
abundance: -
v_gene: TRBV5-1
d_gene: TRBD1
CDR3nt: TGCGCCAGCAGCTTGGGTGGGGGACAGCCTAATGAAAAACTGTTTTTT
CDR3aa: CASSLGGGQPNEKLFF

j_gene: TRBJ2-3
abundance: -
v_gene: TRBV27
d_gene: -
CDR3nt: TGTGCGGTGGATACGCAGTATTTT
CDR3aa: CAVDTQYF

j_gene: TRBJ1-1
abundance: once
v_gene: TRBV28
d_gene: -
CDR3nt: TGTGCCAGCAGCTCCAGGGGCCTGAACACTGAAGCTTTCTTT
CDR3aa: CASSSRGLNTEAFF

j_gene: TRBJ1-1
abundance: -
v_gene: TRBV11-2
d_gene: -
CDR3nt: TGTGCCTGCGGGGACACGAACACTGAAGCTTTCTTT
CDR3aa: CACGDTNTEAFF

j_gene: TRBJ2-1
abundance: once
v_gene: TRBV23-1
d_gene: -
CDR3nt: TGCGCCAGCGGCAGGGGGGCCTCCTACAATGAGCAGTTCTTC
CDR3aa: CASGRGASYNEQFF

j_gene: TRBJ1-2
abundance: -
v_gene: TRBV11-2
d_gene: -
CDR3nt: TGTGCCAGCAGCCCGGGCAGGGTCAATGGCTACACCTTC
CDR3aa: CASSPGRVNGYTF

j_gene: TRBJ1-2
abundance: -
v_gene: TRBV7-9
d_gene: TRBD1
CDR3nt: TGTGCCAGCAGCTTTCTGACAGGGGGAGCTAACTATGGCTACACCTTC
CDR3aa: CASSFLTGGANYGYTF

j_gene: TRBJ1-2
abundance: few
v_gene: TRBV6-4
d_gene: TRBD1
CDR3nt: TGTGCCAGCAGTGACCCCGGGACAGGAAACTATGGCTACACCTTC
CDR3aa: CASSDPGTGNYGYTF

j_gene: TRBJ2-1
abundance: few
v_gene: TRBV7-7
d_gene: TRBD2
CDR3nt: TGTGCCAGCAGCCCGAACCTCGTAGCGGGATTCGGCGATGAGCAGTTCTTC
CDR3aa: CASSPNLVAGFGDEQFF

j_gene: TRBJ2-3
abundance: once
v_gene: TRBV28
d_gene: -
CDR3nt: TGTGCCAGCGCTCCTTTTCACGCAGATACGCAGTATTTT
CDR3aa: CASAPFHADTQYF

j_gene: TRBJ2-7
abundance: -
v_gene: TRBV5-4
d_gene: TRBD2
CDR3nt: TGTGCCAGCAGCTCCGGGACTAGCGGGAGTGGCTCCTACGAGCAGTACTTC
CDR3aa: CASSSGTSGSGSYEQYF

j_gene: TRBJ2-1
abundance: -
v_gene: TRBV5-6
d_gene: -
CDR3nt: TGTGCCAGCAGCTCCGGCTGGATTGAGCAGTTCTTC
CDR3aa: CASSSGWIEQFF

j_gene: TRBJ2-4
abundance: -
v_gene: TRBV5-1
d_gene: -
CDR3nt: TGCGCCAGCAGCTTTCTACAGCCGAAGGACATTCAGTACTTC
CDR3aa: CASSFLQPKDIQYF

j_gene: TRBJ2-3
abundance: -
v_gene: TRBV4-3
d_gene: -
CDR3nt: TGCGCCAGCAGCCCGTCCGATAACGAAGATACGCAGTATTTT
CDR3aa: CASSPSDNEDTQYF

j_gene: TRBJ2-3
abundance: -
v_gene: TRBV27
d_gene: -
CDR3nt: TGTGCCAGCAGTTCTAGTCGAGTGACAGATACGCAGTATTTT
CDR3aa: CASSSSRVTDTQYF

j_gene: TRBJ1-2
abundance: -
v_gene: TRBV9
d_gene: -
CDR3nt: TGTGCCAGCAGCGTAGCGGACAGTATTAACTATGGCTACACCTTC
CDR3aa: CASSVADSINYGYTF

j_gene: TRBJ2-1
abundance: -
v_gene: TRBV9
d_gene: TRBD2
CDR3nt: TGTGCCAGCAGCCCGAGCGGGGCGGGAGGCGATGAGCAGTTCTTC
CDR3aa: CASSPSGAGGDEQFF

j_gene: TRBJ1-4
abundance: -
v_gene: TRBV7-9
d_gene: TRBD1
CDR3nt: TGTGCCAGCAGCGACAGGGGAGAAACGGCAACTAATGAAAAACTGTTTTTT
CDR3aa: CASSDRGETATNEKLFF

j_gene: TRBJ2-1
abundance: -
v_gene: TRBV18
d_gene: -
CDR3nt: TGTGCCAGCTCTTACGGGTCTGAGCAGTTCTTC
CDR3aa: CASSYGSEQFF

j_gene: TRBJ2-5
abundance: -
v_gene: TRBV7-8
d_gene: -
CDR3nt: TGTGCCAGCAGCTTAGCAGGGGACCAAGAGACCCAGTACTTC
CDR3aa: CASSLAGDQETQYF

j_gene: TRBJ1-2
abundance: -
v_gene: TRBV27
d_gene: -
CDR3nt: TGTGCCAGCAGTTTATACGCAGGGCCAGGGCAAGGCTACACCTTC
CDR3aa: CASSLYAGPGQGYTF

j_gene: TRBJ1-4
abundance: -
v_gene: TRBV29-1
d_gene: -
CDR3nt: TGCAGCGTTGGGACTGGACTGGGGGAAAAACTGTTTTTT
CDR3aa: CSVGTGLGEKLFF

j_gene: TRBJ2-5
abundance: -
v_gene: TRBV28
d_gene: -
CDR3nt: TGTGCCAGCACCAAGTCGGGGGCTTTAGGGGAGACCCAGTACTTC
CDR3aa: CASTKSGALGETQYF

j_gene: TRBJ2-3
abundance: -
v_gene: TRBV5-1
d_gene: -
CDR3nt: TGCGCCAGCAGCTTGCGAGAGGGCCAGGACACAGATACGCAGTATTTT
CDR3aa: CASSLREGQDTDTQYF

j_gene: TRBJ1-1
abundance: -
v_gene: TRBV6-5
d_gene: -
CDR3nt: TGTGCCAGCAGCCGGGACGTGAACACTGAAGCTTTCTTT
CDR3aa: CASSRDVNTEAFF

j_gene: TRBJ1-2
abundance: -
v_gene: TRBV27
d_gene: -
CDR3nt: TGTGCCAGCAGGATGCCGGGAGCCACCTATGGCTACACCTTC
CDR3aa: CASRMPGATYGYTF

j_gene: TRBJ2-7
abundance: -
v_gene: TRBV5-8
d_gene: -
CDR3nt: TGTGCCAGCAGCTTGGGGGCCGGGGCCTACGAGCAGTACTTC
CDR3aa: CASSLGAGAYEQYF

j_gene: TRBJ1-1
abundance: few
v_gene: TRBV7-2
d_gene: -
CDR3nt: TGTGCCAGCAGCAGGGTTAGACAGGACACTGAAGCTTTCTTT
CDR3aa: CASSRVRQDTEAFF

j_gene: TRBJ2-2
abundance: -
v_gene: TRBV7-8
d_gene: TRBD2
CDR3nt: TGTGCCAGCAGACCGGGACTAGCGGGAATAATGGCCGGGGAGCTGTTTTTT
CDR3aa: CASRPGLAGIMAGELFF

j_gene: TRBJ2-7
abundance: once
v_gene: TRBV6-5
d_gene: -
CDR3nt: TGTGCCAGCAGTTACTCTTACGGGGCGTTACTCGAGCAGTACTTC
CDR3aa: CASSYSYGALLEQYF

j_gene: TRBJ1-5
abundance: -
v_gene: TRBV4-2
d_gene: -
CDR3nt: TGTGCCAGCAGCCAAGAATACAGACTCAATCAGCCCCAGCATTTT
CDR3aa: CASSQEYRLNQPQHF

j_gene: TRBJ2-1
abundance: -
v_gene: TRBV9
d_gene: -
CDR3nt: TGTGCCAGCAGCGTAGAGGACAGAGACAATGAGCAGTTCTTC
CDR3aa: CASSVEDRDNEQFF

j_gene: TRBJ2-7
abundance: -
v_gene: TRBV7-2
d_gene: -
CDR3nt: TGTGCCAGCAGCTCCGCGACCGTCTACGAGCAGTACTTC
CDR3aa: CASSSATVYEQYF

j_gene: TRBJ2-1
abundance: -
v_gene: TRBV7-6
d_gene: TRBD2
CDR3nt: TGTGCCAGCAGTTCCGGGGGGGCCTACAATGAGCAGTTCTTC
CDR3aa: CASSSGGAYNEQFF

j_gene: TRBJ2-7
abundance: -
v_gene: TRBV27
d_gene: TRBD1
CDR3nt: TGTGCCAGCAGTTTATCGTGGGGACAGGGCCCGGCCTACGAGCAGTACTTC
CDR3aa: CASSLSWGQGPAYEQYF

j_gene: TRBJ1-1
abundance: -
v_gene: TRBV9
d_gene: -
CDR3nt: TGTGCCAGCAGCGAGACGGCGAACACTGAAGCTTTCTTT
CDR3aa: CASSETANTEAFF

j_gene: TRBJ1-4
abundance: -
v_gene: TRBV9
d_gene: -
CDR3nt: TGTGCCAGCAGCGCCAAAAATGAAAAACTGTTTTTT
CDR3aa: CASSAKNEKLFF

j_gene: TRBJ2-1
abundance: -
v_gene: TRBV6-6
d_gene: TRBD1
CDR3nt: TGTGCCAGCAGTTACTCACCAGGGGGTGCCTACAATGAGCAGTTCTTC
CDR3aa: CASSYSPGGAYNEQFF

j_gene: TRBJ1-2
abundance: -
v_gene: TRBV21-1
d_gene: -
CDR3nt: TGTGCCAGCAAGGGGGCTGGCGCCCGTAACTATGGCTACACCTTC
CDR3aa: CASKGAGARNYGYTF

j_gene: TRBJ2-1
abundance: -
v_gene: TRBV27
d_gene: TRBD2
CDR3nt: TGTGCCAGCCGCCCCGGGACTAGCATGCATGAGCAGTTCTTC
CDR3aa: CASRPGTSMHEQFF

j_gene: TRBJ2-3
abundance: -
v_gene: TRBV19
d_gene: TRBD2
CDR3nt: TGTGCCAGTAGTATCACGGGAGGGCAAACAGATACGCAGTATTTT
CDR3aa: CASSITGGQTDTQYF

j_gene: TRBJ2-2
abundance: -
v_gene: TRBV7-8
d_gene: -
CDR3nt: TGTGCCAGCAGCTTAGCCTTAAACACCGGGGAGCTGTTTTTT
CDR3aa: CASSLALNTGELFF

j_gene: TRBJ2-2
abundance: -
v_gene: TRBV11-2
d_gene: TRBD2
CDR3nt: TGTGCCAGCAGCTTAAAGTCGTTAGCGGGGAGGTACACCGGGGAGCTGTTTTTT
CDR3aa: CASSLKSLAGRYTGELFF

j_gene: TRBJ2-7
abundance: -
v_gene: TRBV30
d_gene: -
CDR3nt: TGTGCCTGGAGTGATGTCAGAAACTTAATGTACGAGCAGTACTTC
CDR3aa: CAWSDVRNLMYEQYF

j_gene: TRBJ1-3
abundance: few
v_gene: TRBV5-6
d_gene: -
CDR3nt: TGTGCCAGCAGCCCCGACTCTGGAAACACCATATATTTT
CDR3aa: CASSPDSGNTIYF

j_gene: TRBJ1-1
abundance: once
v_gene: TRBV27
d_gene: -
CDR3nt: TGTGCCAGCAGTTTGCGGGGCCCCAACACTGAAGCTTTCTTT
CDR3aa: CASSLRGPNTEAFF

j_gene: TRBJ2-7
abundance: -
v_gene: TRBV5-1
d_gene: -
CDR3nt: TGCGCCAGCAGTCCGCAGGGGTCCTACGAGCAGTACTTC
CDR3aa: CASSPQGSYEQYF

j_gene: TRBJ2-7
abundance: -
v_gene: TRBV29-1
d_gene: -
CDR3nt: TGCAGCGTTGTAGGCAGGGCCGGGTCCGACGAGCAGTACTTC
CDR3aa: CSVVGRAGSDEQYF

j_gene: TRBJ2-1
abundance: -
v_gene: TRBV9
d_gene: TRBD2
CDR3nt: TGTGCCAGCAGCCCCGTAACGGGAGGGACCTACAATGAGCAGTTCTTC
CDR3aa: CASSPVTGGTYNEQFF

j_gene: TRBJ2-3
abundance: -
v_gene: TRBV5-1
d_gene: -
CDR3nt: TGCGCCAGCAGCTTGGGGTCCCGGGTCAGAACTAGCACAGATACGCAGTATTTT
CDR3aa: CASSLGSRVRTSTDTQYF

j_gene: TRBJ2-1
abundance: -
v_gene: TRBV2
d_gene: TRBD2
CDR3nt: TGTGCCAGCAGTTACAGTCGAGGGACTACTGAGCAGTTCTTC
CDR3aa: CASSYSRGTTEQFF

j_gene: TRBJ1-4
abundance: -
v_gene: TRBV7-9
d_gene: -
CDR3nt: TGTGCCAGCAGCCCGCCGCTTGGCCCGTCTGAAAAACTGTTTTTT
CDR3aa: CASSPPLGPSEKLFF

j_gene: TRBJ1-1
abundance: -
v_gene: TRBV4-1
d_gene: -
CDR3nt: TGCGCCAGCAGCCAAGACTTTCGAAGGATGACGAACACTGAAGCTTTCTTT
CDR3aa: CASSQDFRRMTNTEAFF